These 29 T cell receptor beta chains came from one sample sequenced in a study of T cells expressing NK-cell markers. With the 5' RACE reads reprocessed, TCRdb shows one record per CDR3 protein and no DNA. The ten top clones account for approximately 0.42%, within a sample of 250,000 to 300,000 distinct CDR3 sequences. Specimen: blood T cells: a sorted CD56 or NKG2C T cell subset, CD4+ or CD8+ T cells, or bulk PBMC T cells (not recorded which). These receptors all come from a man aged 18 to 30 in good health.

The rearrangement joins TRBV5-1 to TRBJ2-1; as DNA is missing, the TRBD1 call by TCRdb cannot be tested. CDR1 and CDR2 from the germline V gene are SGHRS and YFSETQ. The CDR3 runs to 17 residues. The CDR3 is CASSLAGGAPPGAEQFF. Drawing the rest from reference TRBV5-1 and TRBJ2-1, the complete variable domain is KAGVTQTPRYLIKTRGQQVTLSCSPISGHRSVSWYQQTPGQGLQFLFEYFSETQRNKGNFPGRFSGRQFSNSRSEMNVSTLELGDSALYLCASSLAGGAPPGAEQFFGPGTRLTVL.

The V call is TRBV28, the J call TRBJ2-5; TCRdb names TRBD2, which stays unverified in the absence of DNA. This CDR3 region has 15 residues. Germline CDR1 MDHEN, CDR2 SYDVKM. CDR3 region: CASSLSGRAWETQYF.

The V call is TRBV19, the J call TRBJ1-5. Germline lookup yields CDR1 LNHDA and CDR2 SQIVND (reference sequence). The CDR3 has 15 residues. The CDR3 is CASSISGDGSQPQHF.

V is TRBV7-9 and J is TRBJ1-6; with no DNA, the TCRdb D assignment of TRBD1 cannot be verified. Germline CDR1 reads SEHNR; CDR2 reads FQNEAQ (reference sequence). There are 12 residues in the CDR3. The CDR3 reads CASSSIGGILHF.

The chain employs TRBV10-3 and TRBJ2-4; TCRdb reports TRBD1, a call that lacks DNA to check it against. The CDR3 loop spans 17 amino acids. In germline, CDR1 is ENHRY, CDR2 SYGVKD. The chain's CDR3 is CAISESQGAVAKNIQYF.

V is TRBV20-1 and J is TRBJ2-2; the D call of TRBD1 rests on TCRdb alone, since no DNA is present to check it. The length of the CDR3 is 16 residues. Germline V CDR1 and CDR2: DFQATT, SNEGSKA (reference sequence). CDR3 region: CSARDPGRGMGGELFF.

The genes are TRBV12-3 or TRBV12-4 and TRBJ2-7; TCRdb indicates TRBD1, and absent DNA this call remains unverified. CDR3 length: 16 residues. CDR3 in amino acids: CASSLDRAPSSYEQYF.

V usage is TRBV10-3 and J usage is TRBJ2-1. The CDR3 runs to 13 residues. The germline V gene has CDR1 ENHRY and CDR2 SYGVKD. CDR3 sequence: CATDGGSYNEQFF.

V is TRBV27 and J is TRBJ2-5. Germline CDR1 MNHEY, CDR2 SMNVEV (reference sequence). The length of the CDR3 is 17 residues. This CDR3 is CASSFSSPQTYQETQYF.

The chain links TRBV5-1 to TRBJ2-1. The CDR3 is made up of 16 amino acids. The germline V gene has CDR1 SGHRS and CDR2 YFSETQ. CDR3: CASRPEAGGPYNEQFF.

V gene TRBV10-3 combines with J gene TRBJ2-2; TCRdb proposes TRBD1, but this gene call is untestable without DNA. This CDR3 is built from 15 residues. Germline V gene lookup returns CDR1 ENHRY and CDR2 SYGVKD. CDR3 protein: CAINSQGPNTGELFF.

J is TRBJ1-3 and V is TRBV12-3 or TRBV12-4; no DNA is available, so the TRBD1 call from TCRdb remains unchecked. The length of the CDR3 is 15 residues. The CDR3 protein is CASRNQGEGGNTIYF.

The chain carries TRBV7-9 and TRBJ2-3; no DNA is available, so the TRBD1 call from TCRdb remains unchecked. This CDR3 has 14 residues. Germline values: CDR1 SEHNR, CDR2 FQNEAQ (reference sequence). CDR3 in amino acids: CATPWGRYTDTQYF.

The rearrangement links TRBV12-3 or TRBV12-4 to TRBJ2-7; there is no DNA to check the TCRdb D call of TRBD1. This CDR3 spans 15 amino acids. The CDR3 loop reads CASSPTGTQAYEQYF.

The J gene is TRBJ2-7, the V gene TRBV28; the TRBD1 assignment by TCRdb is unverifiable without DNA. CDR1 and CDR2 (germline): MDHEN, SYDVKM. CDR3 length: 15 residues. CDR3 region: CASSPPGAGLNEQYF.

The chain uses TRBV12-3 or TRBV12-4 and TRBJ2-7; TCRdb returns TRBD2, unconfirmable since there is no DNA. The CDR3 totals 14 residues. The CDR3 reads CASSLASGMDEQYF.

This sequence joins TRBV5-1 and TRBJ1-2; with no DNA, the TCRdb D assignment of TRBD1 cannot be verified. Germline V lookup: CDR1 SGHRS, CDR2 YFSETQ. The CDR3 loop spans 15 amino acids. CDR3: CASSPEGQGNYGYTF.

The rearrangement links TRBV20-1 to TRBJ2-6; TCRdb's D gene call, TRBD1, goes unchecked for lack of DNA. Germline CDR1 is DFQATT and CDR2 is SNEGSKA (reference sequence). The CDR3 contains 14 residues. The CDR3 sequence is CSAATGTGANVLTF.

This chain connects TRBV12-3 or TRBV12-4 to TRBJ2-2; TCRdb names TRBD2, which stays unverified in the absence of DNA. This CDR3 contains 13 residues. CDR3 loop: CACGAPNTGELFF.

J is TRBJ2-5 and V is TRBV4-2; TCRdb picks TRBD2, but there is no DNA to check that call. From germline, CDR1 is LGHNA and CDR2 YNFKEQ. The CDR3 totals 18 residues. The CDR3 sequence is CASSQELAGTIWEETQYF.

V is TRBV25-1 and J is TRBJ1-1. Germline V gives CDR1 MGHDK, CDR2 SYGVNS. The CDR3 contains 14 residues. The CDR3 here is CASRDIRENTEAFF.

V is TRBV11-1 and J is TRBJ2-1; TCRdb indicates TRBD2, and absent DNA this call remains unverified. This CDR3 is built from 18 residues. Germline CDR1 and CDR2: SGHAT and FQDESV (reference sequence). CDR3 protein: CASSSTGTSGTSYNEQFF. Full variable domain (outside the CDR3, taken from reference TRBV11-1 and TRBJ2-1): EAEVAQSPRYKITEKSQAVAFWCDPISGHATLYWYRQILGQGPELLVQFQDESVVDDSQLPKDRFSAERLKGVDSTLKIQPAELGDSAMYLCASSSTGTSGTSYNEQFFGPGTRLTVL.

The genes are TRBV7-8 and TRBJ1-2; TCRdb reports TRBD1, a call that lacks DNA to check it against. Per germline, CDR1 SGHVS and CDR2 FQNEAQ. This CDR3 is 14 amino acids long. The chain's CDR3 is CASSLVGGAWGYTF.

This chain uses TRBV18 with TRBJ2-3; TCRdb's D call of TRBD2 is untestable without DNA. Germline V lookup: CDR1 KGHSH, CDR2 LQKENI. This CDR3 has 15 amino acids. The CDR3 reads CASSPPSRAGDTQYF.

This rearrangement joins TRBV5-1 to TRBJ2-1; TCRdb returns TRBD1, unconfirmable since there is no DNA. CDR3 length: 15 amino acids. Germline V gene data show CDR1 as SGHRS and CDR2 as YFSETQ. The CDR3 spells CASSLGGDRVDEQFF.

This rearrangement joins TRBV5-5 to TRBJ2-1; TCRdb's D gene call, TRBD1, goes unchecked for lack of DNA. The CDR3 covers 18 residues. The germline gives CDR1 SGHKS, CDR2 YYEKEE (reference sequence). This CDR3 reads CASSLARGGAGRINEQFF.

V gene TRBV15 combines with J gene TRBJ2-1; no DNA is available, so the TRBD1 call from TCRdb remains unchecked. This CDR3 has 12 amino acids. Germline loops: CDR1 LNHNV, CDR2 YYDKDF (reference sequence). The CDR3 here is CATSKGGTEQFF.

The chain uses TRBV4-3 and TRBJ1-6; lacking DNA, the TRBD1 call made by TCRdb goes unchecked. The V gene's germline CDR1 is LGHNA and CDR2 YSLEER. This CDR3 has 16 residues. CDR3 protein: CASSQEFGGPNSPLHF.

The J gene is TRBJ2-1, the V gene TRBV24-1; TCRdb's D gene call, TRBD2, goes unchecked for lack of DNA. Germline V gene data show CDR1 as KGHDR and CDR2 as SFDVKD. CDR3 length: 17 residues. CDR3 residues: CATSDPGLAEKYNEQFF.